This T cell receptor beta chain was sequenced during a study of Ad26.COV2.S vaccination and SARS-CoV-2 variants. Treatment of the sample: roughly 20 received Ad26.COV2.S at low or high dose, single or two shots; 5 received placebo; per-sample allocation not given. Following the first vaccine or placebo injection, samples were taken on day 63. Trimming removed 2 bases from V and 6 bases from J, with 8 bases in between. CDR3 length equals 13 residues. Generated by immunoSEQ multiplex PCR, the TCRdb table keeps only in-frame clones and is missing some. Among 500,000 or so clones, approximately 88% were seen once, and the ten largest hold 10% to 15%.

Here the sequenced sample was peripheral blood, taken in a trial of Ad26.COV2.S vaccine versus placebo. The rearrangement links TRBV12-3 or TRBV12-4 to TRBJ2-1, with no clear D. This clonotype originated in a person between 18 and 65 years old who received the Ad26.COV2.S COVID-19 vaccine or a placebo. The CDR3 sequence is CASSLNRVNEQFF. The CDR3 DNA reads as TGTGCCAGCAGTTTAAACCGGGTCAATGAGCAGTTCTTC.